The 18 T cell receptor beta chains presented below share a single source sample, sequenced in a study of cytomegalovirus exposure and HLA in healthy donors. In the PCR, 60 Vbeta and 13 Jbeta primers were used. Produced via immunoSEQ multiplex PCR; TCRdb's table is partial and in-frame only. The data show 150,000 to 200,000 clones, roughly 85% seen once. Sequencing input: PBMCs. All receptors come from a man between 45 and 60 years old in good health and CMV-seropositive.

The chain is built from TRBV4-2 and TRBJ2-7, with 13 bases identical to TRBD2. Per germline, CDR1 LGHNA and CDR2 YNFKEQ. The CDR3 contains 17 residues. With V trimmed by 0 bases and J by 5 bases, 7 bases remained unmatched. CDR3 nucleotide sequence: TGTGCCAGCAGCCAAGATAAAACTAGCGGGGGGGCCGACGAGCAGTACTTC. Translation gives CASSQDKTSGGADEQYF.

The chain is built from TRBV6-6 and TRBJ2-7; D is possibly TRBD2 (5 bases). The CDR3 contains 12 residues. Deletions cut 6 bases from V and 5 bases from J, with 11 bases between. CDR1 and CDR2 from the germline V gene are MNHNY and SVGAGI (reference sequence). CDR3 sequence (DNA): TGTGCCAGCAGCGGGATTGCGAACGAGCAGTACTTC. Residues: CASSGIANEQYF.

This clone was counted between two and nine times. Other DNA sequences within the sample encode an identical CDR3. The chain is built from TRBV7-6 and TRBJ1-1; no clear D gene. Per the germline V gene, CDR1 is SGHVS and CDR2 is FNYEAQ. The CDR3 is made up of 13 amino acids. Trimming cost V 6 bases and J 1 base, with 9 bases left between them. CDR3 bases: TGTGCCAGCAGTCGTACACCGAACACTGAAGCTTTCTTT. This sequence encodes CASSRTPNTEAFF.

The CDR3 reads CASTIYRVHGNSPLHF. As DNA, the CDR3 is TGTGCCAGCACCATCTACAGGGTACATGGAAATTCACCCCTCCACTTT. This chain joins TRBV28 and TRBJ1-6, with D maybe TRBD1 (6 bases). Trimming pared 7 bases from V and 7 bases from J, leaving 20 bases between. Germline V gene lookup returns CDR1 MDHEN and CDR2 SYDVKM. This CDR3 is built from 16 residues.

The chain carries TRBV7-2 and TRBJ1-4, with 10 bases that match TRBD1. The CDR3 runs 15 residues. V lost 2 bases, J lost 8 bases, and 5 bases stayed unmatched. Germline V gives CDR1 SGHTA, CDR2 FQGNSA. DNA of the CDR3: TGTGCCAGCAGCTTAACCGGGACAGGGGTAGAAAAACTGTTTTTT. This codes for CASSLTGTGVEKLFF.

The V call is TRBV2, the J call TRBJ1-1; D is perhaps TRBD1 (6 bases). Between the trimmed V and J ends, which lost 7 bases and 5 bases, there was a span of 23 bases. CDR1 SNHLY and CDR2 FYNNEI come from the germline V gene. The CDR3 extends over 16 amino acids. CDR3 nucleotides: TGTGCCAGCATCCCTCCCAGGGGCCTGATGGAAACTGAAGCTTTCTTT. This gives the protein CASIPPRGLMETEAFF.

The J gene is TRBJ2-1, the V gene TRBV29-1; possibly TRBD2 for D (6 bases). Trimming shortened V by 1 base and J by 4 bases, and 11 bases separated the two germline ends. This CDR3 has 14 residues. Germline CDR1 and CDR2: SQVTM and ANQGSEA. Written as DNA, the CDR3 is TGCAGCGTTGAAGGGGATGGAGGGTACAATGAGCAGTTCTTC. Translated, it gives CSVEGDGGYNEQFF.

V and J are TRBV6-5 and TRBJ1-6; D is undetermined. Germline-derived CDR1 and CDR2 are MNHEY and SVGAGI. This CDR3 comprises 13 residues. V lost 8 bases and J 6 bases, leaving 11 bases between the germline ends. CDR3 bases: TGTGCCAGCGTTGGCTCTGGTAATTCACCCCTCCACTTT. This encodes CASVGSGNSPLHF.

V usage is TRBV11-2 and J usage is TRBJ1-4; tentatively, D is TRBD1 (6 bases). The V gene's germline CDR1 is SGHAT and CDR2 FQNNGV. Trimming stripped 6 bases from V and 8 bases from J, with 19 bases between. CDR3 length: 15 residues. The CDR3 reads CASRLGAAPGEKLFF. CDR3 nucleotide sequence: TGTGCCAGCAGACTGGGGGCAGCGCCGGGGGAAAAACTGTTTTTT.

V is TRBV10-3 and J is TRBJ2-7; possibly TRBD1 for D (6 bases). The CDR3 sequence is 11 residues long. Trimming stripped 7 bases from V and 4 bases from J, with 8 bases between. Germline V gene data show CDR1 as ENHRY and CDR2 as SYGVKD. The CDR3 sequence is CAITQGYEQYF. As DNA, the CDR3 is TGTGCCATCACACAGGGTTACGAGCAGTACTTC.

The gene calls are TRBV5-4 and TRBJ1-4, with 8 bases matching TRBD1. CDR1 is SGHNT, CDR2 YYREEE, per germline (reference sequence). Trimming cost V 4 bases and J 7 bases; bases outside gene matches: 9. There are 15 residues in the CDR3. The CDR3 sequence is CASSPEPDRVEKLFF. For the CDR3, the DNA is TGTGCCAGCAGCCCCGAACCGGACAGGGTTGAAAAACTGTTTTTT.

Remarks on this clone: An end of the junction does not agree with germline; a read error may underlie this. This chain connects TRBV7-9 to TRBJ2-2; TRBD1 agrees at 7 bases. The CDR3 has 14 residues. CDR1 and CDR2 from the germline V gene are SEHNR and FQNEAQ (reference sequence). As DNA, the CDR3 is TGTGCCAGCAGCATAGCCCAGGGGGCCGGGGAGCTGTTTTTT. The encoded protein is CASSIAQGAGELFF.

The chain couples TRBV30 to TRBJ1-2; a weak D match, TRBD1 (6 bases). CDR3 size: 12 residues. CDR1 and CDR2 (germline): GTSNPN, SVGIG (reference sequence). V gave up 2 bases and J gave up 12 bases, with 16 bases separating them. Here the CDR3 reads CAWSLATGSHTF. CDR3 DNA sequence: TGTGCCTGGAGTCTAGCCACAGGGAGTCACACCTTC.

The chain recombines TRBV19 with TRBJ1-5; 10 bases are shared with TRBD1. CDR1 and CDR2 (germline): LNHDA, SQIVND (reference sequence). With 6 bases clipped from V and 6 bases from J, the junction kept 8 bases outside the gene matches. This CDR3 comprises 15 residues. The CDR3 here is CASRVDRGDGQPQHF. Here the CDR3 DNA reads TGTGCCAGTAGGGTGGACAGGGGGGACGGTCAGCCCCAGCATTTT.

This chain connects TRBV6-5 to TRBJ1-5, with D possibly matching TRBD1 (5 bases). Trimming shortened V by 6 bases and J by 3 bases, and 12 bases separated the two germline ends. Germline CDR1 reads MNHEY; CDR2 reads SVGAGI. The CDR3 extends over 14 amino acids. CDR3 sequence: CASRDGGVNQPQHF. CDR3 nucleotide sequence: TGTGCCAGCAGGGACGGAGGGGTCAATCAGCCCCAGCATTTT.

The V call is TRBV6-1, the J call TRBJ2-3, with 10 nucleotides matching TRBD2. Trimming removed 0 bases from V and 6 bases from J; junction bases left unmatched: 3. The CDR3 spans 15 residues. Germline-derived CDR1 and CDR2 are MNHNS and SASEGT. The CDR3 DNA is TGTGCCAGCAGTGAAGCTAGCGGGGGGCCCGATACGCAGTATTTT. This translates into CASSEASGGPDTQYF.

The rearrangement uses TRBV18 and TRBJ2-5, with D possibly TRBD1 on 5 matching bases. With 0 bases removed from V and 5 bases from J, the gap between germline ends came to 13 bases. The CDR3 has 15 residues. From germline, CDR1 is KGHSH and CDR2 LQKENI. CDR3 sequence reads: CASSPPAGPWETQYF. The CDR3 region has the DNA TGTGCCAGCTCACCACCGGCAGGGCCTTGGGAGACCCAGTACTTC.

This chain uses TRBV5-1 with TRBJ2-5; 9 bases map to TRBD2. V was clipped by 2 bases and J by 1 base; unmatched bases: 6. The length of the CDR3 is 16 residues. Germline CDR1 reads SGHRS; CDR2 reads YFSETQ. CDR3 DNA: TGCGCCAGCAGCTTTGGAACTAGCGGGCTCCAAGAGACCCAGTACTTC. This sequence encodes CASSFGTSGLQETQYF.